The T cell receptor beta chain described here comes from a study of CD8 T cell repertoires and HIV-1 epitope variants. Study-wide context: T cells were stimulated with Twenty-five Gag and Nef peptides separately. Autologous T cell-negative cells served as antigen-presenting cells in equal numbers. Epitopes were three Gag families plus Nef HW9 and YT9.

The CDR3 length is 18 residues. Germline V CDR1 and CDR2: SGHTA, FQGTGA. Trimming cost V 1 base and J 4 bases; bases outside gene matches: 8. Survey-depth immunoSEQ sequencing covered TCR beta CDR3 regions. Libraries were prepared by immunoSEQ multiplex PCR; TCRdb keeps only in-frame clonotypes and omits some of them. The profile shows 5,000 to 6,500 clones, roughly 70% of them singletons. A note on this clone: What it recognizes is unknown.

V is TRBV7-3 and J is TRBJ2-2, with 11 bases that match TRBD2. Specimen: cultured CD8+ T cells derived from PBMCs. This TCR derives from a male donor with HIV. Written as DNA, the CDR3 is TGTGCCAGCAGCTTAAAGGGGCTAGCGGGGGGATTCACCGGGGAGCTGTTTTTT. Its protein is CASSLKGLAGGFTGELFF.